A selection of T cell receptor beta chains follows, all from one sample in a study of blood T cell repertoires in COVID-19. Assay: immunoSEQ multiplex PCR; the TCRdb copy retains only in-frame clones and omits some. Of approximately 52,000 clones in the sample, approximately 83% are singletons; the top ten hold roughly 10%. Source material: peripheral blood. These receptor sequences come from a human donor in a cohort sampled during active COVID-19. The CDR3 runs from the conserved cysteine through the conserved F or W. The D gene is left open where the match is weak. Rows give clone size only sometimes, using once, few, many, or a class for an expanded clone.

D	V	size	J	DNA	CDR3
.	TRBV5-4	.	TRBJ1-2	TGTGCCAGCAGCTTGGCTAGGCTTAACTATGGCTACACCTTC	CASSLARLNYGYTF
TRBD2	TRBV5-1	.	TRBJ2-1	TGCGCCAGCTTACTAGCGGGAGGGCCGTACAATGAGCAGTTCTTC	CASLLAGGPYNEQFF
TRBD1	TRBV18	once	TRBJ2-2	TGTGCCAGCTCGCTAGCCCCCGCGCAGGGGGACACCGGGGAGCTGTTTTTT	CASSLAPAQGDTGELFF
.	TRBV3-1/TRBV3-2	.	TRBJ2-2	TGTGCCAGCAGCCAAGAGGAGGGTCGGGGCGGGGAGCTGTTTTTT	CASSQEEGRGGELFF
.	TRBV12-5	many	TRBJ1-3	TGTGCTAGTGGTTTCGGGGGTTCTGGAAACACCATATATTTT	CASGFGGSGNTIYF
TRBD2	TRBV4-1	.	TRBJ2-7	TGCGCCAGCAGCCAGGGACTAGCGGGAGGGTGGGAGCAGTACTTC	CASSQGLAGGWEQYF
.	TRBV6-2/TRBV6-3	.	TRBJ1-1	TGTGCCAGCAGTTACTCGACGCCAGGGGTAAGGACTGAAGCTTTCTTT	CASSYSTPGVRTEAFF
TRBD2	TRBV3-1/TRBV3-2	.	TRBJ2-3	TGTGCCAGCAGCCCTGTAGCGGGAGCGGCCACAGATACGCAGTATTTT	CASSPVAGAATDTQYF
TRBD1	TRBV27	few	TRBJ2-1	TGTGCCAGCAGCCGCTTGGGGGACAGGGTATTATGGAATGAGCAGTTCTTC	CASSRLGDRVLWNEQFF
.	TRBV6-2/TRBV6-3	.	TRBJ1-5	TGTGCCAGCAGTTACGAGGGAAGGAGCAATCAGCCCCAGCATTTT	CASSYEGRSNQPQHF
.	TRBV25-1	.	TRBJ2-3	TGTGCCAGCAGTGAATATGTGACGGGAAACACAGATACGCAGTATTTT	CASSEYVTGNTDTQYF
TRBD1	TRBV4-1	.	TRBJ1-1	TGCGCCAGCAGCCAGGACGGACAGGGAACAATAAGGAACACTGAAGCTTTCTTT	CASSQDGQGTIRNTEAFF
.	TRBV28	.	TRBJ1-1	TGTGCCAGCAGCTCCAACACTGAAGCTTTCTTT	CASSSNTEAFF
.	TRBV30	.	TRBJ1-1	TGTGCCTGGAGTGTACTCGGCAATGAGGGCCCTGAAGCTTTCTTT	CAWSVLGNEGPEAFF
.	TRBV30	.	TRBJ2-7	TGTGCCTGGAGGGCTAGCCAAGGGTACGAGCAGTACTTC	CAWRASQGYEQYF
TRBD2	TRBV3-1/TRBV3-2	few	TRBJ2-5	TGTGCCAGCAGCCAAGCTGCGGGGGGTGGATCGAAGACCCAGTACTTC	CASSQAAGGGSKTQYF
TRBD2	TRBV9	.	TRBJ2-2	TGTGCCAGCAGTGCGGCCAGCGGGAGAAGGATCGGGGAGCTGTTTTTT	CASSAASGRRIGELFF
TRBD2	TRBV5-4	.	TRBJ2-2	TGTGCCAGCAGCTCGGGACTAGCGGGAGGGCTTACGAACACCGGGGAGCTGTTTTTT	CASSSGLAGGLTNTGELFF
TRBD2	TRBV6-2/TRBV6-3	.	TRBJ2-3	TGTGCCAGCAGTTACTTGCGGACTAGCGGAGCCTTTACCACAGATACGCAGTATTTT	CASSYLRTSGAFTTDTQYF
TRBD2	TRBV10-3	.	TRBJ2-1	TGTGCCATCAGGGGGACTAGCGGGAGGTATGAGCAGTTCTTC	CAIRGTSGRYEQFF
TRBD1	TRBV5-4	.	TRBJ1-5	TGTGCCAGCAGCCCCGGGGGACAGGGGCCCCAGCCCCAGCATTTT	CASSPGGQGPQPQHF
.	TRBV30	.	TRBJ2-2	TGTGCCTGGGCGGGTGATCTCACCGGGGAGCTGTTTTTT	CAWAGDLTGELFF
TRBD1	TRBV28	.	TRBJ1-6	TGTGCCAGCAGGGGGACAGGGAAGGCCCTCCACTTT	CASRGTGKALHF
TRBD1	TRBV28	.	TRBJ1-4	TGTGCCAGCAGTCCAGGACAGGGGGAGTATGAAAAACTGTTTTTT	CASSPGQGEYEKLFF
.	TRBV6-5	.	TRBJ2-7	TGTGCCAGCAGTTACTCTTCGGTCGCAACCTACGAGCAGTACTTC	CASSYSSVATYEQYF
.	TRBV7-9	.	TRBJ2-7	TGTGCCAGCAGCTCTATAGCAGGGCTCGAGCAGTACTTC	CASSSIAGLEQYF
.	TRBV19	.	TRBJ2-1	TGTGCCAGTAGTAGTGGGGCTTCCTCCTACAATGAGCAGTTCTTC	CASSSGASSYNEQFF
TRBD2	TRBV4-1	.	TRBJ2-7	TGCGCCAGCAGCCGGGGACTAGCGGGCGAGCAGTACTTC	CASSRGLAGEQYF
TRBD2	TRBV3-1/TRBV3-2	.	TRBJ2-7	TGTGCCAGCAGCCAAGTTCTGGCGGGAGAATCGGGGCAGTACTTC	CASSQVLAGESGQYF
.	TRBV5-6	.	TRBJ2-5	TGTGCCAGCAGCTTCGTGGAGGGGGCTTACGGCCCATATCAAGAGACCCAGTACTTC	CASSFVEGAYGPYQETQYF
TRBD1	TRBV11-3	many	TRBJ2-6	TGTGCCAGCAGCTTCCAGGGACAGAGAATCTTTGGGGCCAACGTCCTGACTTTC	CASSFQGQRIFGANVLTF
.	TRBV9	.	TRBJ1-4	TGTGCCAGCAGCGCTAATCACCTTCGAGCTGAAAAACTGTTTTTT	CASSANHLRAEKLFF
TRBD2	TRBV30	.	TRBJ2-5	TGTGCCTGGAGTGTAAAAGGACTAGCGGGAGGGGGGAAAGAGACCCAGTACTTC	CAWSVKGLAGGGKETQYF
TRBD1	TRBV24-1	.	TRBJ2-2	TGTGCCACCAGTGATTTGGAGGGAAGACAGGGCAGGGGTCGCACCGGGGAGCTGTTTTTT	CATSDLEGRQGRGRTGELFF
TRBD1	TRBV2	.	TRBJ1-5	TGTGCCAGCAGTGAAACAGGGGCGGATAGCAATCAGCCCCAGCATTTT	CASSETGADSNQPQHF
TRBD2	TRBV7-8	few	TRBJ2-7	TGTGCCAGCCGGGGGGGGCGATTTACCTACGAGCAGTACTTC	CASRGGRFTYEQYF
.	TRBV20-1	.	TRBJ1-2	TGCAGTGCTAGTCTTCAGGGCTCCTATGGCTACACCTTC	CSASLQGSYGYTF
.	TRBV6-2/TRBV6-3	once	TRBJ2-2	TGTGCCAGCAGTTATCTGGGGCGCACCGGGGAGCTGTTTTTT	CASSYLGRTGELFF
TRBD2	TRBV19	.	TRBJ2-1	TGTGCCAGTAGTATTACTAGCGGGAGATCCTACAATGAGCAGTTCTTC	CASSITSGRSYNEQFF
.	TRBV20-1	.	TRBJ2-7	TGCAGTGCTAGTAGGAGGGGTGGCAATACCTACGAGCAGTACTTC	CSASRRGGNTYEQYF